This entry concerns a single T cell receptor (beta chain). Its matching antigen is unknown. Deletions cut 2 bases from V and 0 bases from J, with 13 bases between. CDR1 is MNHEY, CDR2 SVGEGT, per germline. The CDR3 totals 16 residues. This entry belongs to a study of blood T cells in healthy people across ages. General study results and limits: Greater diversity and more naive CD4+ cells were seen in long-lived donors than in aged donors.

Using a J-beta primer mix together with a sample-barcoded 5' primer, a second PCR was run for about 7 to 12 cycles. The study obtained at least 2.5 million CDR3-containing paired-end reads from every sample. MiXCR was run by TCRdb on the 5' RACE reads, yielding one entry per CDR3 protein. This sample carries hundreds of thousands of distinct CDR3 sequences, about 25% of them seen once, and the ten largest clones take roughly 9.4%. Per-sample yields of isolated PBMCs were at least 7 million. The data also belong to a second study, concerning T cells of mothers and their children. Turning to that study: Per child, roughly 3 million TCR beta CDR3 reads were obtained, against over 9 million per mother.

The rearrangement joins TRBV6-2 or TRBV6-3 to TRBJ2-5; no clear D gene. The sequencing input was blood. This sequence originates from a boy under 18 in good health. Here the CDR3 reads CASSYPVALHQETQYF. CDR3 in DNA: TGTGCCAGCAGTTACCCCGTTGCCCTCCACCAAGAGACCCAGTACTTC.